The clone carrying this T cell receptor beta chain was counted a few times. What it binds is not known. V trimming: 5 bases; J trimming: 3 bases; junction bases outside the gene matches: 1. Germline V lookup: CDR1 LNHNV, CDR2 YYDKDF (reference sequence). The CDR3 has 13 amino acids. The data derive from a study of beta chain features in type 1 diabetes. Study-level results: Healthy donors had naive, central memory and Treg TCRB repertoires that appeared less similar than those seen among patients.

What was sequenced were expressed TCRB transcripts, since all of the isolated RNA had been reverse transcribed. TCRdb keeps only in-frame clones here, not all; method: immunoSEQ multiplex PCR. The top ten hold about 0.02% of the sample, which has 850,000 to 900,000 clones, 17% seen once. The chain uses TRBV15 and TRBJ2-3, with TRBD2 matching 8 bases. This clonotype was obtained from a woman aged 18-29 years in good health. Source material: naive CD4+ T cells from blood. The CDR3 sequence: CATSQRETDTQYF. The CDR3 region has the DNA TGTGCCACCAGCCAGCGGGAGACAGATACGCAGTATTTT. Full variable domain (remainder filled in from reference TRBV15 and TRBJ2-3): DAMVIQNPRYQVTQFGKPVTLSCSQTLNHNVMYWYQQKSSQAPKLLFHYYDKDFNNEADTPDNFQSRRPNTSFCFLDIRSPGLGDTAMYLCATSQRETDTQYFGPGTRLTVL.